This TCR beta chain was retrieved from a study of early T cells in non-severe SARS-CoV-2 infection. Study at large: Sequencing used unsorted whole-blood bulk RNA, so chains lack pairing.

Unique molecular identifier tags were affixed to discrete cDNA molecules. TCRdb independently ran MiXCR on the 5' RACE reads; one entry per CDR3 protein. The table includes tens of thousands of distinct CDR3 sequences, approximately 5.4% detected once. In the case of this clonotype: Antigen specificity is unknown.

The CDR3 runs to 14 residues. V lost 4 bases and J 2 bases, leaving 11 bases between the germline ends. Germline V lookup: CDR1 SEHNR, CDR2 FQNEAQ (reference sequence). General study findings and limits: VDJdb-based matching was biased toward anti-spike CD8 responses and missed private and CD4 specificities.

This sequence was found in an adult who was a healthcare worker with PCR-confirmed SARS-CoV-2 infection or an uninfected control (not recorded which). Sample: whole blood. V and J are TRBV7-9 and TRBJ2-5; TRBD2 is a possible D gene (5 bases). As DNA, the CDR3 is TGTGCCAGCAGCTGGTACGGGGATCAAGAGACCCAGTACTTC. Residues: CASSWYGDQETQYF. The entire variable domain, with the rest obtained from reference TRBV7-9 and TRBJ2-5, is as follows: DTGVSQNPRHKITKRGQNVTFRCDPISEHNRLYWYRQTLGQGPEFLTYFQNEAQLEKSRLLSDRFSAERPKGSFSTLEIQRTEQGDSAMYLCASSWYGDQETQYFGPGTRLLVL.